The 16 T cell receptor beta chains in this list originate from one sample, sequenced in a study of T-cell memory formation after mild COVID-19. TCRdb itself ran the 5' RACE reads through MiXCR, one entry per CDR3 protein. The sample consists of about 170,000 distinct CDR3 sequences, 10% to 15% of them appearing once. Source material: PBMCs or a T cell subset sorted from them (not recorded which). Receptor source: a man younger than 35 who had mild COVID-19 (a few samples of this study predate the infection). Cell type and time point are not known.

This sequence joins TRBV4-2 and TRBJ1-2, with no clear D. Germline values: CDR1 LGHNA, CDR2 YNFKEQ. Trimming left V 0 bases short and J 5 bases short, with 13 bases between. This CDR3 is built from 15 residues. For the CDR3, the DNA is TGTGCCAGCAGCCAAGATCTGGGAGTTAGGTATGGCTACACCTTC. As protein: CASSQDLGVRYGYTF.

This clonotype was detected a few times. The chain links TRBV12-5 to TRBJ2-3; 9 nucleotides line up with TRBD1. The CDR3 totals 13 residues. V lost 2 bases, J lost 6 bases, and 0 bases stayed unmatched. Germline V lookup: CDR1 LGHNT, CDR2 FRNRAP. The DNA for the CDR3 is TGTGCTAGTGGTTTGACAGGGGGCGATACGCAGTATTTT. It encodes CASGLTGGDTQYF.

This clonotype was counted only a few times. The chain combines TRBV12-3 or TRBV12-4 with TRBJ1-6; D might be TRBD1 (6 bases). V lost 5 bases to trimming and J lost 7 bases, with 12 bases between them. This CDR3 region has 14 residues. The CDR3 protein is CASSGGSANSPLHF. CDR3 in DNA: TGTGCCAGCAGTGGGGGCAGCGCCAATTCACCCCTCCACTTT.

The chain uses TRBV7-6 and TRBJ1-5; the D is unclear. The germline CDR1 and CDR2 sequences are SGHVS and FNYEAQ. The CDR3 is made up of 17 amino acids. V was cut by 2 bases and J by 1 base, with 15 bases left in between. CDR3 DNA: TGTGCCAGCAGCTTAAGGGCAGCAACCCCCAGCAATCAGCCCCAGCATTTT. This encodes CASSLRAATPSNQPQHF.

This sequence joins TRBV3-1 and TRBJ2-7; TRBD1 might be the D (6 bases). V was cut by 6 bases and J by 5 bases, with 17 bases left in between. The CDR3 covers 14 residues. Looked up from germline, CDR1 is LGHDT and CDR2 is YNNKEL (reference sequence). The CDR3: CASSLSQGYDEQYF. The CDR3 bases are TGTGCCAGCAGTCTCAGTCAGGGGTACGACGAGCAGTACTTC.

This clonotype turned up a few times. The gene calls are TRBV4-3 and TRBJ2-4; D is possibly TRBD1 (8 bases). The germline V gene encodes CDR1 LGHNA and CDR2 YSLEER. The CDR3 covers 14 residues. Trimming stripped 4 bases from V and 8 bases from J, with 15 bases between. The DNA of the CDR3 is TGCGCCAGCAGCCGAGACAGGGGAGGGGACATTCAGTACTTC. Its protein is CASSRDRGGDIQYF.

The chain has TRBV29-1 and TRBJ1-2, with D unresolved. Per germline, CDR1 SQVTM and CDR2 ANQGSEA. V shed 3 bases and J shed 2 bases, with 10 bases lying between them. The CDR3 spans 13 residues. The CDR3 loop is CSVDVGRNYGYTF. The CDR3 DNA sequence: TGCAGCGTTGATGTGGGTCGGAACTATGGCTACACCTTC.

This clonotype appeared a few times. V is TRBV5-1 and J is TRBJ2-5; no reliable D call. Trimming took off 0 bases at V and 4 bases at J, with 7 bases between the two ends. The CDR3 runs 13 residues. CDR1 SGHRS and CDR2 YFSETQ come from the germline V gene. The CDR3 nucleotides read TGCGCCAGCAGCTTGGCACCACCAGAGACCCAGTACTTC. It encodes CASSLAPPETQYF.

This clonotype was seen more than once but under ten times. In nucleotides, the CDR3 is TGTGCCAGCAGCCCACGGAGATACTCCCCGGTCACAATTAGTGAGACCCAGTACTTC. This translates into CASSPRRYSPVTISETQYF. The chain couples TRBV5-5 to TRBJ2-5; D ambiguous. CDR3 length: 19 residues. The V end was cut by 4 bases, the J end by 5 bases, with 30 bases between. Germline values: CDR1 SGHKS, CDR2 YYEKEE (reference sequence).

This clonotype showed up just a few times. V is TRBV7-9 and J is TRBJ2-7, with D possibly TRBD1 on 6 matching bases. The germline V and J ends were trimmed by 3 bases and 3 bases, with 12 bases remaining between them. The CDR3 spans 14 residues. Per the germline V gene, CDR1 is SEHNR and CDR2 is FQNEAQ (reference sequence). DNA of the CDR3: TGTGCCAGCAGCTTCCTAGGGGGAAACTACGAGCAGTACTTC. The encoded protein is CASSFLGGNYEQYF.

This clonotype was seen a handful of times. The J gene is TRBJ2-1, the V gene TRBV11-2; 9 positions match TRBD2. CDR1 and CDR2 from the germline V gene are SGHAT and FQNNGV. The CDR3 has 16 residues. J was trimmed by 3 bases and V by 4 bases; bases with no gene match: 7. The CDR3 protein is CASSSVAGAYYNEQFF. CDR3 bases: TGTGCCAGCAGCTCCGTAGCGGGGGCCTACTACAATGAGCAGTTCTTC. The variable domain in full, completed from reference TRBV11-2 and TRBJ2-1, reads EAGVAQSPRYKIIEKRQSVAFWCNPISGHATLYWYQQILGQGPKLLIQFQNNGVVDDSQLPKDRFSAERLKGVDSTLKIQPAKLEDSAVYLCASSSVAGAYYNEQFFGPGTRLTVL.

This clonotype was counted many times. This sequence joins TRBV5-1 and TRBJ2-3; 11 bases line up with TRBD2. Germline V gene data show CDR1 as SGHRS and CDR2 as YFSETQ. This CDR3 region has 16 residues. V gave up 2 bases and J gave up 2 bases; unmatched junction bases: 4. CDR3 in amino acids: CASSFGTSGSTDTQYF. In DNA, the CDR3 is TGCGCCAGCAGCTTCGGGACTAGCGGATCCACAGATACGCAGTATTTT.

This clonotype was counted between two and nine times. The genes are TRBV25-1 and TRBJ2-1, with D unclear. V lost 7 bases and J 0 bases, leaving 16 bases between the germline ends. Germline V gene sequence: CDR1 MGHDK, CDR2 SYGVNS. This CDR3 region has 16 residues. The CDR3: CASTPLTARSYNEQFF. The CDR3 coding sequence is TGTGCCAGCACCCCCCTGACGGCCCGCTCCTACAATGAGCAGTTCTTC. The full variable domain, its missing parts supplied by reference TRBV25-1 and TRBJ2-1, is EADIYQTPRYLVIGTGKKITLECSQTMGHDKMYWYQQDPGMELHLIHYSYGVNSTEKGDLSSESTVSRIRTEHFPLTLESARPSHTSQYLCASTPLTARSYNEQFFGPGTRLTVL.

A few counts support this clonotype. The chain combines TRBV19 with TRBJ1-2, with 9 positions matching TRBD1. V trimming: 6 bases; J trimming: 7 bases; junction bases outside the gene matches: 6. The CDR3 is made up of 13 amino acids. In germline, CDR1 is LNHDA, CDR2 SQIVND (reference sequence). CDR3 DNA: TGTGCCAGTAGGAACAGGGGGCCGCGTGGCTACACCTTC. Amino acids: CASRNRGPRGYTF.

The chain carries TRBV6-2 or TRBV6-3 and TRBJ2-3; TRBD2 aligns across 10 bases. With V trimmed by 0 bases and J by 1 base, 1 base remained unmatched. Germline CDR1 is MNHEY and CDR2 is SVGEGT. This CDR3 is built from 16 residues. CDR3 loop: CASSYSGLAGTDTQYF. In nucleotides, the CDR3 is TGTGCCAGCAGTTACTCAGGACTAGCGGGCACAGATACGCAGTATTTT.

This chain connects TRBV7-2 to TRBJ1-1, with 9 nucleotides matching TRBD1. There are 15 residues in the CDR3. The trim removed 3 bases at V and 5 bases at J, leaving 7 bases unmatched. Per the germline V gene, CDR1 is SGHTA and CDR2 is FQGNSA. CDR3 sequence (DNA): TGTGCCAGCAGCTTCGATGGACAGGGGCGGACTGAAGCTTTCTTT. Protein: CASSFDGQGRTEAFF.